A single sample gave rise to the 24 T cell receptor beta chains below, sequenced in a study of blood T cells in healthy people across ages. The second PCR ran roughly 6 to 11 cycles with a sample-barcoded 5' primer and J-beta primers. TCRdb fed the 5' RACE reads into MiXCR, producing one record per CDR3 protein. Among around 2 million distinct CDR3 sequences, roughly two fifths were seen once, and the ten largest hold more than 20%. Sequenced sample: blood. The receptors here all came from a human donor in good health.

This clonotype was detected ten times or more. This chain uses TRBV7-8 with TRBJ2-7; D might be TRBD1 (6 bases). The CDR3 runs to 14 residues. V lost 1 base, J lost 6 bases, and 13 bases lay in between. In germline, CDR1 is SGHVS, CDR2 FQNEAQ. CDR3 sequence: CASSLDWGRGEQYF. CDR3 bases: TGTGCCAGCAGCTTAGATTGGGGGCGTGGCGAGCAGTACTTC.

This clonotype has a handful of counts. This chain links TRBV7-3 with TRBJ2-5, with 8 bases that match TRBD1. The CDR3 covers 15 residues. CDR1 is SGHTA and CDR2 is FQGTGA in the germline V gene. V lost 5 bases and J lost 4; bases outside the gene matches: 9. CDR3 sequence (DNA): TGTGCCAGCAGCGCGACAGGGGATCTCGGAGAGACCCAGTACTTC. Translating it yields CASSATGDLGETQYF.

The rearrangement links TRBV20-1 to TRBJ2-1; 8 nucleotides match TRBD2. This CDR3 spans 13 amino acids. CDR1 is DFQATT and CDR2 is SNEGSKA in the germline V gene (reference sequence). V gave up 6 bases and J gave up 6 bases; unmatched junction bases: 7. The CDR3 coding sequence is TGCAGTGCCGCCGGGGGGGCGGGCAATGAGCAGTTCTTC. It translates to CSAAGGAGNEQFF.

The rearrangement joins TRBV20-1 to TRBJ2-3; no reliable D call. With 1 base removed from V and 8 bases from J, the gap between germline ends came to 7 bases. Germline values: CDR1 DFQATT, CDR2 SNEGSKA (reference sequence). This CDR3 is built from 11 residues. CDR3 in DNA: TGCAGTGCTAGAGGGATGAGTACGCAGTATTTT. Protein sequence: CSARGMSTQYF.

Here the CDR3 reads CASSWPVGDRSSYNSPLHF. CDR3 DNA: TGCGCCAGCAGCTGGCCCGTGGGGGACAGAAGCTCCTATAATTCACCCCTCCACTTT. The chain joins TRBV5-1 to TRBJ1-6; TRBD1 matches at 7 bases. V gave up 3 bases and J gave up 0 bases; unmatched junction bases: 12. Germline lookup yields CDR1 SGHRS and CDR2 YFSETQ. There are 19 residues in the CDR3.

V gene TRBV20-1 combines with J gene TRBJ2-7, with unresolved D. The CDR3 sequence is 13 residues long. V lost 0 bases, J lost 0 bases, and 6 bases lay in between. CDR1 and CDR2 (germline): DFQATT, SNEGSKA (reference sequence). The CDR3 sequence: CSARDPTSYEQYF. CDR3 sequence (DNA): TGCAGTGCTAGAGACCCAACCTCCTACGAGCAGTACTTC.

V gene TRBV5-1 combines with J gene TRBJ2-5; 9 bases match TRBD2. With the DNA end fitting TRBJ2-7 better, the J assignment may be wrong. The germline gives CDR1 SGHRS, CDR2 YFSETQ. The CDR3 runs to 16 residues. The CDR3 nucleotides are TGCGCCAGCAGCCCCGCAGCGGGGGGCGACTACAACGAGCAGTACTTC. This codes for CASSPAAGGDYNEQYF.

CDR3 nucleotide sequence: TGTGCCATCTCTGATCGGGGACAGGGGAATGAAAAACTGTTTTTT. Protein: CAISDRGQGNEKLFF. This chain uses TRBV10-3 with TRBJ1-4, with 10 bases lining up with TRBD1. V dropped 8 bases and J dropped 5; count of bases not matched to a gene: 8. Germline CDR1 is ENHRY and CDR2 is SYGVKD. The CDR3 has 15 amino acids.

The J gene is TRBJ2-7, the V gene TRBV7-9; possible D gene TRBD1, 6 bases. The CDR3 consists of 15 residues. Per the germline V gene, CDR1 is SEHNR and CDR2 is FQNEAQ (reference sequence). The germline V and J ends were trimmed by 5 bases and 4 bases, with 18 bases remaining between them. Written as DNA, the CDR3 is TGTGCCAGCAGCATGGGCGTGGGGGCCGAATACGAGCAGTACTTC. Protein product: CASSMGVGAEYEQYF.

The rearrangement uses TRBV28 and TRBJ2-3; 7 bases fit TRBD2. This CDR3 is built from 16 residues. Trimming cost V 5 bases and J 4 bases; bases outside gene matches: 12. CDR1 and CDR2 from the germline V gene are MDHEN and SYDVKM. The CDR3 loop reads CASSPSGEGIADTQYF. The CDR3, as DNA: TGTGCCAGCAGTCCCTCGGGGGAGGGTATAGCAGATACGCAGTATTTT.

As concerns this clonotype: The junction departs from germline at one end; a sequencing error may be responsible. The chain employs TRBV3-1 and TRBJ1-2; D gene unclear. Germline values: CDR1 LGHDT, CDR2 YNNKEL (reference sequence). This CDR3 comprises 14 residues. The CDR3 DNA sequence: TGTACCAGCAGCCAAGTCGAAGGGCCCTATGGCTACACCTTC. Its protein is CTSSQVEGPYGYTF.

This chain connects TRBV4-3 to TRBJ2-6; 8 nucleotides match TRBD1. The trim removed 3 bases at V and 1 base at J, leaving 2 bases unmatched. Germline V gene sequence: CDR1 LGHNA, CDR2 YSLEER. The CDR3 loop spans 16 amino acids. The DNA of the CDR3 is TGCGCCAGCAGCCACACAGGGGGATCTGGGGCCAACGTCCTGACTTTC. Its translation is CASSHTGGSGANVLTF.

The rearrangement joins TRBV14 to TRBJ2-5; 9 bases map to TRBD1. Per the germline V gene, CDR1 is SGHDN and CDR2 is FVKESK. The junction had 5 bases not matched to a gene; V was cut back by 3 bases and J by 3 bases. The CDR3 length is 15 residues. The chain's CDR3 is CASSHRGQGEETQYF. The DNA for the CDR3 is TGTGCCAGCAGCCATAGGGGACAGGGTGAAGAGACCCAGTACTTC. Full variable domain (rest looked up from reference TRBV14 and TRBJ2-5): EAGVTQFPSHSVIEKGQTVTLRCDPISGHDNLYWYRRVMGKEIKFLLHFVKESKQDESGMPNNRFLAERTGGTYSTLKVQPAELEDSGVYFCASSHRGQGEETQYFGPGTRLLVL.

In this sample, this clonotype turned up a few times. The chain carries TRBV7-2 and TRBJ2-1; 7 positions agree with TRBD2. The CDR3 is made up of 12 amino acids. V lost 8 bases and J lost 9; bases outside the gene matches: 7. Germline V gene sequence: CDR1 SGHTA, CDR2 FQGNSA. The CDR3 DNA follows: TGTGCCAGCTTTTCCTGGGGGGGTGAGCAGTTCTTC. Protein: CASFSWGGEQFF. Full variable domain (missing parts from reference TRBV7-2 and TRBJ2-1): GAGVSQSPSNKVTEKGKDVELRCDPISGHTALYWYRQSLGQGLEFLIYFQGNSAPDKSGLPSDRFSAERTGGSVSTLTIQRTQQEDSAVYLCASFSWGGEQFFGPGTRLTVL.

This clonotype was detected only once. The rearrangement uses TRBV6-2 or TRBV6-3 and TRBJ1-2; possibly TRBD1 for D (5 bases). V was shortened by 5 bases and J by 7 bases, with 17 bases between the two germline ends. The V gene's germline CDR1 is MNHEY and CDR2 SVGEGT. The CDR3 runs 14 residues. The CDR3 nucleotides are TGTGCCAGCAGTCCCAGACAGAGAAGGAGTGGCTACACCTTC. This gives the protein CASSPRQRRSGYTF.

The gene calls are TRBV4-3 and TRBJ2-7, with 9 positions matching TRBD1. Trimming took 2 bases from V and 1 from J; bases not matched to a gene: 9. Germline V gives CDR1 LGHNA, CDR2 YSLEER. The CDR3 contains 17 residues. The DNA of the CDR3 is TGCGCCAGCAGCCAAAGGGTGGGGACAGGGATTTCCTACGAGCAGTACTTC. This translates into CASSQRVGTGISYEQYF.

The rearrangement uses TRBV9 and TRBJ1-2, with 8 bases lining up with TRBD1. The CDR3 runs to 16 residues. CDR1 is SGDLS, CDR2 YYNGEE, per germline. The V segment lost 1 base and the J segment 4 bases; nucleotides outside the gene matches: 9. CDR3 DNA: TGTGCCAGCAGCGTATTGAACCGGACAGGGCCCTATGGCTACACCTTC. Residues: CASSVLNRTGPYGYTF.

The CDR3: CSASRTSGGYNEQFF. CDR3 DNA sequence: TGCAGTGCCAGCCGGACTAGCGGGGGGTACAATGAGCAGTTCTTC. This chain connects TRBV20-1 to TRBJ2-1; 14 bases line up with TRBD2. Losses at the gene ends were 6 bases for V and 4 bases for J; bases not matched to a gene: 5. Germline values: CDR1 DFQATT, CDR2 SNEGSKA (reference sequence). The CDR3 loop spans 15 amino acids.

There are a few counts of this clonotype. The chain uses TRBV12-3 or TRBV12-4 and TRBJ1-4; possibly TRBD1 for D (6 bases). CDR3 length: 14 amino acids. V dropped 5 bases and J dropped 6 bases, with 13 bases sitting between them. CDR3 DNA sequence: TGTGCCAGCAGTCCTCAGGGGTGGGATGAAAAACTGTTTTTT. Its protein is CASSPQGWDEKLFF.

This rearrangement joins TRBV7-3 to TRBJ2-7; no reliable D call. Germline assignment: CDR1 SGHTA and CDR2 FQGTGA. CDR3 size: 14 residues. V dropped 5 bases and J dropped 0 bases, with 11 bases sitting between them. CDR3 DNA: TGTGCCAGCAGCACGAGTGACCTCTCCTACGAGCAGTACTTC. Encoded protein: CASSTSDLSYEQYF.

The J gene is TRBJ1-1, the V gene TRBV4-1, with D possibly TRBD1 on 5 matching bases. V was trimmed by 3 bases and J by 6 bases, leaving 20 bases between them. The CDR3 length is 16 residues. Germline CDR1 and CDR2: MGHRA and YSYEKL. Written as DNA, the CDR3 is TGCGCCAGCAGCCAGGGAAGGGGCGCCGTGGTGTCTGAAGCTTTCTTT. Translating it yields CASSQGRGAVVSEAFF.

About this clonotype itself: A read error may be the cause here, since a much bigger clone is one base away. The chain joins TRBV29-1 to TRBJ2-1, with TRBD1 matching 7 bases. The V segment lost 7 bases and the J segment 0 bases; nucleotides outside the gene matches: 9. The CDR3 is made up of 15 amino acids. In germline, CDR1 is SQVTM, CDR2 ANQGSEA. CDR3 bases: TGCAGCGCTGACTCGGACAGGACCTCCTACAATGAGCAGTTCTTC. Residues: CSADSDRTSYNEQFF.

CDR3 sequence: CASSTLAGETSTDTQYF. The DNA for the CDR3 is TGTGCCAGCAGCACCTTAGCGGGGGAAACCAGCACAGATACGCAGTATTTT. The genes are TRBV7-3 and TRBJ2-3, with 9 bases fitting TRBD2. CDR1 and CDR2 (germline): SGHTA, FQGTGA. This CDR3 spans 17 amino acids. Trimming removed 5 bases from V and 0 bases from J; junction bases left unmatched: 9.

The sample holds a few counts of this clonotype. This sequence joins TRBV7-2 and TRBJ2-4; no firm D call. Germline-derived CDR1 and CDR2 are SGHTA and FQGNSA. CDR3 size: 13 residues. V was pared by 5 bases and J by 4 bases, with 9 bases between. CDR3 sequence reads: CASSPGSKNIQYF. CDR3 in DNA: TGTGCCAGCAGCCCCGGGTCGAAAAACATTCAGTACTTC.